The rows below give T cell receptor beta chains drawn from one sample of a study of T cells after yellow fever vaccination. Using its own MiXCR run on the 5' RACE reads, TCRdb lists one record per CDR3 protein. Here the sample spans 310,000 or so distinct CDR3 sequences, about 3.5% being singletons. Here the sequenced sample was PBMCs, taken on the day of the yellow fever booster vaccination. The receptors stem from a man between 18 and 29 years old who received the YFV17D yellow fever vaccine. Both conserved end residues are part of each CDR3. D genes are given only for firm matches. Size values are once, few and many counts, or a class for expanded clones, and some rows have none.

j_gene | abundance | v_gene | d_gene | CDR3aa | CDR3nt
TRBJ1-2 | many | TRBV5-1 | NA | CASSLVGDYGYTF | TGCGCCAGCAGCTTGGTGGGAGACTATGGCTACACCTTC
TRBJ1-6 | NA | TRBV5-6 | NA | CASARMASNSPLHF | TGTGCCAGCGCCCGGATGGCGTCTAATTCACCCCTCCACTTT
TRBJ2-1 | many | TRBV28 | NA | CASVSPTVNEQFF | TGTGCCAGCGTCAGCCCCACGGTGAATGAGCAGTTCTTC
TRBJ1-5 | few | TRBV4-3 | NA | CASSQDFQGWRNQPQHF | TGCGCCAGCAGCCAAGATTTTCAGGGCTGGAGGAATCAGCCCCAGCATTTT
TRBJ1-5 | NA | TRBV19 | NA | CASNYRTVSNQPQHF | TGTGCCAGTAATTATCGGACAGTGAGCAATCAGCCCCAGCATTTT
TRBJ2-1 | many | TRBV5-1 | TRBD2 | CASHLAGGLYNEQFF | TGCGCCAGCCATCTAGCGGGGGGGCTCTACAATGAGCAGTTCTTC
TRBJ2-3 | many | TRBV5-4 | NA | CASSSGGQTSTDTQYF | TGTGCCAGCAGCTCGGGGGGACAGACTAGCACAGATACGCAGTATTTT
TRBJ2-2 | many | TRBV9 | NA | CASSVVELSGELFF | TGTGCCAGCAGCGTAGTTGAGCTTTCCGGGGAGCTGTTTTTT
TRBJ2-1 | few | TRBV20-1 | TRBD2 | CSASSGGAPYNEQFF | TGCAGTGCTTCTAGCGGGGGAGCCCCCTACAATGAGCAGTTCTTC
TRBJ2-3 | NA | TRBV11-2 | TRBD2 | CASSWTSGDKDTQYF | TGTGCCAGCAGTTGGACTAGCGGGGATAAAGATACGCAGTATTTT
TRBJ2-5 | NA | TRBV12-3/TRBV12-4 | TRBD2 | CASRLQDGTGGTQYF | TGTGCCAGCAGACTACAGGACGGGACGGGGGGAACCCAGTACTTC
TRBJ2-3 | many | TRBV28 | NA | CATHRSRRDTQYF | TGTGCCACCCACCGGAGTCGTCGGGATACGCAGTATTTT
TRBJ2-1 | many | TRBV2 | TRBD2 | CASSLSGAFLNEQFF | TGTGCCAGCAGTTTAAGCGGGGCCTTTCTCAATGAGCAGTTCTTC
TRBJ2-7 | many | TRBV6-4 | NA | CASSELFLLGSYEQYF | TGTGCCAGCAGTGAGCTTTTCCTCTTGGGGTCCTACGAGCAGTACTTC
TRBJ1-5 | few | TRBV3-1 | NA | CASSQGGFQGLGNQPQHF | TGTGCCAGCAGCCAGGGGGGTTTTCAGGGGCTAGGAAATCAGCCCCAGCATTTT
TRBJ1-1 | many | TRBV18 | TRBD1 | CASSPRQGPNTEAFF | TGTGCCAGCTCACCGCGACAGGGCCCGAACACTGAAGCTTTCTTT
TRBJ2-5 | few | TRBV12-3/TRBV12-4 | NA | CASGFGSRDQETQYF | TGTGCCAGCGGGTTTGGGTCGCGTGACCAAGAGACCCAGTACTTC
TRBJ2-2 | NA | TRBV10-3 | NA | CAINKGERETGELFF | TGTGCCATCAATAAGGGGGAGAGGGAGACCGGGGAGCTGTTTTTT
TRBJ2-3 | few | TRBV9 | NA | CASSVGGAGRADTQYF | TGTGCCAGCAGCGTAGGTGGGGCAGGAAGGGCAGATACGCAGTATTTT
TRBJ1-5 | NA | TRBV29-1 | TRBD1 | CSVQYQTGGTQPQHF | TGCAGCGTGCAATACCAAACAGGGGGAACTCAGCCCCAGCATTTT
TRBJ2-5 | many | TRBV7-8 | TRBD1 | CASSRGRTGPRVQYF | TGTGCCAGCAGCCGGGGAAGGACAGGACCTAGGGTCCAGTACTTC
TRBJ1-2 | many | TRBV28 | NA | CASSLFSGVLGGYTF | TGTGCCAGCAGTTTATTCAGCGGGGTCCTTGGGGGCTACACCTTC